Listed below are T cell receptor beta chains from one sample, sequenced in a study of OX40 agonist ivuxolimab in advanced cancers. The method was immunoSEQ multiplex PCR; TCRdb's version includes in-frame clones alone and lacks a portion of them. The table records roughly 72,000 clones, approximately 92% of them present only once. The material was CD4+ or CD8+ T cells sorted from blood, obtained in a trial of the OX40 agonist ivuxolimab. Source of these receptors: an adult with an advanced solid tumor such as melanoma, head and neck, liver or kidney cancer. The CDR3 runs from the conserved cysteine through the conserved F or W. The D gene is left open where the match is weak. For some rows the clone size is stated as once, few or many, or as a class when expanded; others skip it.

CDR3: CASSLQGSSGRRTDTQYF
DNA: TGCGCCAGCAGCCTCCAAGGATCTAGCGGGCGACGGACAGATACGCAGTATTTT
D: TRBD2
size: once
V: TRBV4-1
J: TRBJ2-3

CDR3: CASSLQGADEKLFF
DNA: TGCGCCAGCAGCTTACAGGGTGCTGATGAAAAACTGTTTTTT
D: .
size: few
V: TRBV5-1
J: TRBJ1-4

CDR3: CASSQGLQTPGYF
DNA: TGTGCCAGCAGCCAAGGCCTCCAAACTCCCGGGTACTTC
D: .
size: .
V: TRBV4-2
J: TRBJ2-7

CDR3: CASSLQGAEYGYTF
DNA: TGCGCCAGCAGCCTACAGGGGGCAGAATATGGCTACACCTTC
D: TRBD1
size: .
V: TRBV5-1
J: TRBJ1-2

CDR3: CASSSTGANEKLFF
DNA: TGCGCCAGCAGCTCAACAGGGGCTAATGAAAAACTGTTTTTT
D: TRBD1
size: .
V: TRBV5-1
J: TRBJ1-4

CDR3: CASSLYFSGRVGSSYNEQFF
DNA: TGTGCCAGCAGTTTATACTTTAGCGGGAGGGTAGGGAGCTCCTACAATGAGCAGTTCTTC
D: TRBD2
size: few
V: TRBV28
J: TRBJ2-1

CDR3: CASSERGQGSEKLFF
DNA: TGTGCCAGCAGTGAAAGGGGACAGGGGTCTGAAAAACTGTTTTTT
D: TRBD1
size: .
V: TRBV25-1
J: TRBJ1-4

CDR3: CASSQGLVYEQYF
DNA: TGTGCCAGCAGCCAGGGACTAGTGTACGAGCAGTACTTC
D: TRBD2
size: .
V: TRBV7-2
J: TRBJ2-7

CDR3: CASSSGTAVTGKLFF
DNA: TGTGCCAGCAGTTCTGGGACCGCAGTTACAGGAAAACTGTTTTTT
D: .
size: .
V: TRBV27
J: TRBJ1-4

CDR3: CASSPARTSGNTIYF
DNA: TGTGCCAGCTCACCGGCCAGAACCTCTGGAAACACCATATATTTT
D: .
size: .
V: TRBV18
J: TRBJ1-3

CDR3: CASSRGQGEGEQYF
DNA: TGTGCCAGCAGCCGCGGACAGGGGGAGGGGGAGCAGTACTTC
D: TRBD1
size: once
V: TRBV28
J: TRBJ2-7

CDR3: CASSSTWTDSPLHF
DNA: TGTGCCAGCTCTTCGACATGGACGGATTCACCCCTCCACTTT
D: .
size: few
V: TRBV18
J: TRBJ1-6